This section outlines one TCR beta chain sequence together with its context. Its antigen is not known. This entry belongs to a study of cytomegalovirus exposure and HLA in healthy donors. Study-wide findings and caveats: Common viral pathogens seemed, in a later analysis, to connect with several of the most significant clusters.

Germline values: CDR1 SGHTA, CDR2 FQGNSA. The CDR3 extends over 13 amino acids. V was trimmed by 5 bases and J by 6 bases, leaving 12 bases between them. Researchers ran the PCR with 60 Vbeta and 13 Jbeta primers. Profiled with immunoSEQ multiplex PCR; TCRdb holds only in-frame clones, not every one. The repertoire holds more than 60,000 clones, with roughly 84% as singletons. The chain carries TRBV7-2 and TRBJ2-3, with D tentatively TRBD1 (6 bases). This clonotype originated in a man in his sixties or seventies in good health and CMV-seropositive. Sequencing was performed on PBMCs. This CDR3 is CASSRGRGDTQYF. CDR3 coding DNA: TGTGCCAGCAGCAGGGGGAGAGGGGATACGCAGTATTTT.